The clone carrying this T cell receptor beta chain was counted once. Its antigen is not known. Per sorted-subset replicate PCR, input was around 200 ng DNA, representing about 29,000 T cell genomes. The repertoire was sequenced with immunoSEQ multiplex PCR; TCRdb's copy has only in-frame clones and lacks some. The table records about 590,000 clones, around 95% of them present only once. Naive CD8 cells were CD45RO-negative, positively selected for CCR7, excluding terminally differentiated effector memory CD45RA+ cells. These data are taken from a study of shared clonotypes between healthy human individuals. Study-level background: There were three CD4 naive, three CD4 memory, two CD8 naive and one CD8 memory plates per donor. General study findings and limits: Memory subsets generally showed lower estimated richness than naive subsets.

V lost 3 bases and J 0 bases, leaving 9 bases between the germline ends. The CDR3 loop spans 14 amino acids. From germline, CDR1 is MNHEY and CDR2 SMNVEV (reference sequence). The clonotype comes from a woman younger than 45 in good health. The rearrangement links TRBV27 to TRBJ2-7, with D possibly being TRBD1 (5 bases). What was sequenced was naive CD8+ T cells sorted from blood. Written as DNA, the CDR3 is TGTGCCAGCAGTTTCGCGGACACCTCCTACGAGCAGTACTTC. This translates into CASSFADTSYEQYF.